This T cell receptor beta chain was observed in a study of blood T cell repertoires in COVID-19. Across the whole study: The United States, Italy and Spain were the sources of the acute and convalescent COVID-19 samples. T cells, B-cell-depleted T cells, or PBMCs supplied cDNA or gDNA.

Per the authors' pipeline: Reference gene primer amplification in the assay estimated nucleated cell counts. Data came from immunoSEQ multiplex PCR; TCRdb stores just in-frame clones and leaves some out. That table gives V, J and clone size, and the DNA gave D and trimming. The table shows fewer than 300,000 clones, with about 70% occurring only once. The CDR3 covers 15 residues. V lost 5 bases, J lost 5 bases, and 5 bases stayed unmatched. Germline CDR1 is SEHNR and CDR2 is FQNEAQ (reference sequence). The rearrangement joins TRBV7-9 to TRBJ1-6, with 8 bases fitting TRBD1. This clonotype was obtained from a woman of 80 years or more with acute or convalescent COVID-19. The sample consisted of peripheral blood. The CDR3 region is CASSVRQGNNSPLHF. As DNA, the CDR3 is TGTGCCAGCAGCGTACGACAGGGGAATAATTCACCCCTCCACTTT. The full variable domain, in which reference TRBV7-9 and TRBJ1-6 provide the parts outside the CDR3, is DTGVSQNPRHKITKRGQNVTFRCDPISEHNRLYWYRQTLGQGPEFLTYFQNEAQLEKSRLLSDRFSAERPKGSFSTLEIQRTEQGDSAMYLCASSVRQGNNSPLHFGNGTRLTVT.